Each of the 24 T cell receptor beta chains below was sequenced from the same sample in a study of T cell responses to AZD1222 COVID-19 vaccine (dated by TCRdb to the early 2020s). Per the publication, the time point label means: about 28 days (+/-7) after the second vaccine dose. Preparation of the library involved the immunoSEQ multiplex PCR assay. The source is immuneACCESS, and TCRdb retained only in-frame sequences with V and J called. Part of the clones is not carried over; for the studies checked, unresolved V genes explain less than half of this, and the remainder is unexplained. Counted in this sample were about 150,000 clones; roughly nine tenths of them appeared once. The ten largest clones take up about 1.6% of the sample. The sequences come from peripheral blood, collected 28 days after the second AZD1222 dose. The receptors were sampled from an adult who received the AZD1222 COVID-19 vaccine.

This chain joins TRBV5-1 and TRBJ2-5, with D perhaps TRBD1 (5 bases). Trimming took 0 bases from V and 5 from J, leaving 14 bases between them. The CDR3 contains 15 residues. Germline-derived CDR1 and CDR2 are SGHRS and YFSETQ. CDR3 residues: CASSLAVGPVETQYF. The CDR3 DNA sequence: TGCGCCAGCAGCTTGGCGGTGGGGCCCGTGGAGACCCAGTACTTC.

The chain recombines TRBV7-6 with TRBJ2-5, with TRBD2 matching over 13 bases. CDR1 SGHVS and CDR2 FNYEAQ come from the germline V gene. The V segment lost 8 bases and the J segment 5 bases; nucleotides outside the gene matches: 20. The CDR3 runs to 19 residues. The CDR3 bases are TGTGCCAGCCAACTCCAATCTGGGGGACTAGCGGGATTTTATGAGACCCAGTACTTC. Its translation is CASQLQSGGLAGFYETQYF.

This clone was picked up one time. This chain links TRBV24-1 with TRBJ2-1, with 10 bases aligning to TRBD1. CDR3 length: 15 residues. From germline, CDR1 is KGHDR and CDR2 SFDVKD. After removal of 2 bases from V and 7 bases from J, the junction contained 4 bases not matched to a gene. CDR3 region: CATSDWGQGKNEQFF. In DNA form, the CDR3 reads TGTGCCACCAGTGATTGGGGACAGGGGAAGAATGAGCAGTTCTTC.

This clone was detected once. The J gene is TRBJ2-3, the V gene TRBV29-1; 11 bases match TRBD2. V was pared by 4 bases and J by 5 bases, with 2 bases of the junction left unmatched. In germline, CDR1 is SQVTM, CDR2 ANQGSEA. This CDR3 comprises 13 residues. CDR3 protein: CSVVAGGGDTQYF. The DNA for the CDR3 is TGCAGCGTTGTAGCGGGAGGGGGAGATACGCAGTATTTT.

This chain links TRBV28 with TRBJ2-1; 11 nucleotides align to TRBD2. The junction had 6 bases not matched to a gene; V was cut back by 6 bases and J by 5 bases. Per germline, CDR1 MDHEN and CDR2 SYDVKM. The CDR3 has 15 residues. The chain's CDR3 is CASSRGTSGDNEQFF. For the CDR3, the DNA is TGTGCCAGCAGCCGCGGGACTAGCGGAGACAATGAGCAGTTCTTC.

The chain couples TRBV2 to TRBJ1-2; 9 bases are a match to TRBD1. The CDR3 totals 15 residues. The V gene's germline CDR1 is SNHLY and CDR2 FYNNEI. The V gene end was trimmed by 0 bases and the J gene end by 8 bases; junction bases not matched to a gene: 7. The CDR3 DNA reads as TGTGCCAGCAGTGAAGCGGCCCGACAGGGGGGAGGCTACACCTTC. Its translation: CASSEAARQGGGYTF.

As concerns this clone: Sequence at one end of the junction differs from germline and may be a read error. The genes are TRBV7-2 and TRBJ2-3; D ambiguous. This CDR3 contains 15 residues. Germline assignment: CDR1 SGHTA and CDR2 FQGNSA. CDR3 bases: TGTGCCAGCAGCTCTTTGCAGCCTGGTGGACGCCTGATCCCTTTT. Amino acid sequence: CASSSLQPGGRLIPF.

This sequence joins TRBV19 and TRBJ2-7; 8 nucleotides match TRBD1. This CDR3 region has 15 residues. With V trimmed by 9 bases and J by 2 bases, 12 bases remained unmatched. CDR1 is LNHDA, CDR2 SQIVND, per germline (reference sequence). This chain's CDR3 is CARGTPGQVPYEQYF. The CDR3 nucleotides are TGTGCCAGAGGGACACCGGGACAGGTGCCCTACGAGCAGTACTTC.

The CDR3 spells CASSLDRALSGANVLTF. CDR3 coding DNA: TGCGCCAGCAGCCTCGACAGGGCCCTCTCTGGGGCCAACGTCCTGACTTTC. V is TRBV4-1 and J is TRBJ2-6; TRBD1 matches at 7 bases. In germline, CDR1 is MGHRA, CDR2 YSYEKL. The CDR3 loop spans 17 amino acids. J was trimmed by 0 bases and V by 4 bases; bases with no gene match: 6.

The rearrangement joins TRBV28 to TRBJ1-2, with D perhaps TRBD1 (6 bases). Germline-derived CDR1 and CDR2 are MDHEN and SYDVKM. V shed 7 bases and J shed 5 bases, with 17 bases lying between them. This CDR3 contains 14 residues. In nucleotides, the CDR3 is TGTGCCAGCAACCCCAGGGGTAACAGATATGGCTACACCTTC. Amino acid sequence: CASNPRGNRYGYTF.

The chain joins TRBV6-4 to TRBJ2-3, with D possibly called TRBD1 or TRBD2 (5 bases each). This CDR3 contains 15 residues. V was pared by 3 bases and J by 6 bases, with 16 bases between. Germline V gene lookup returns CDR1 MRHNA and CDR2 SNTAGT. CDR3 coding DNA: TGTGCCAGCAGTGAAGGGACCGAGGCATGGGATACGCAGTATTTT. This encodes CASSEGTEAWDTQYF.

As DNA, the CDR3 is TGTGCCAGCAGACCAACGGGGGCCCCCTATGGCTACACCTTC. This sequence encodes CASRPTGAPYGYTF. The V gene is TRBV13, the J gene TRBJ1-2, with D perhaps TRBD1 (6 bases). Germline loops: CDR1 PRHDT, CDR2 FYEKMQ (reference sequence). CDR3 size: 14 residues. The V gene lost 6 bases and the J gene lost 4 bases, with 15 bases spanning the gap. The entire variable domain, with the rest obtained from reference TRBV13 and TRBJ1-2, is as follows: AAGVIQSPRHLIKEKRETATLKCYPIPRHDTVYWYQQGPGQDPQFLISFYEKMQSDKGSIPDRFSAQQFSDYHSELNMSSLELGDSALYFCASRPTGAPYGYTFGSGTRLTVV.

The CDR3 DNA is TGTGCCAGCAGCCAAGATCTTTTTAATAGCGGGATGGATACGCAGTATTTT. Translated, it gives CASSQDLFNSGMDTQYF. This chain joins TRBV3-1 (or the pseudogene TRBV3-2) and TRBJ2-3; 8 bases align to TRBD2. The CDR3 totals 17 residues. Germline trimming cut 0 bases from V and 6 bases from J; bases unmatched to any gene: 11. Germline CDR1 and CDR2: LGHDT and YNNKEL (reference sequence).

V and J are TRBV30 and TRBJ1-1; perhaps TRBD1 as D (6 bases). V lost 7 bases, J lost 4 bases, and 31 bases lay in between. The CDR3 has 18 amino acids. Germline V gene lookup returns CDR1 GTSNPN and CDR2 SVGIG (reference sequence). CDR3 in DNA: TGTGCCTACACTCCAGGGGAAAGGGGGAGAATTAGGCGCACTGAAGCTTTCTTT. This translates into CAYTPGERGRIRRTEAFF.

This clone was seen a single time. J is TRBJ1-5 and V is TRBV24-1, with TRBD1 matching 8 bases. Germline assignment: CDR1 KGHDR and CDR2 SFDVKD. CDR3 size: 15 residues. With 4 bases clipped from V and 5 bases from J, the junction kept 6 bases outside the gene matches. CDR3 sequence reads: CATSDGDRLYQPQHF. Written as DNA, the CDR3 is TGTGCCACCAGTGACGGGGACAGGCTTTATCAGCCCCAGCATTTT.

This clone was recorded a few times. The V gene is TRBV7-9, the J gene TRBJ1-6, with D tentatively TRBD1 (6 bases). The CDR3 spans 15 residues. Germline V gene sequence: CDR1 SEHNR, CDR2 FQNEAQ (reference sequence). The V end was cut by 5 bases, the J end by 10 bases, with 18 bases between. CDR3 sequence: CASSLGGQGGSPLHF. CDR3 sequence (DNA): TGTGCCAGCAGCCTCGGGGGGCAGGGTGGCTCACCCCTCCACTTT.

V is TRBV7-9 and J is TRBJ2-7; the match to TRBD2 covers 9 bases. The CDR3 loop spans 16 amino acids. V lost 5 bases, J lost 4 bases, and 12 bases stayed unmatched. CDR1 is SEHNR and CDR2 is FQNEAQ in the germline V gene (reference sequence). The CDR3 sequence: CASSRRGGLAGYEQYF. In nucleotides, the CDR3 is TGTGCCAGCAGCCGGCGGGGGGGACTCGCCGGATACGAGCAGTACTTC.

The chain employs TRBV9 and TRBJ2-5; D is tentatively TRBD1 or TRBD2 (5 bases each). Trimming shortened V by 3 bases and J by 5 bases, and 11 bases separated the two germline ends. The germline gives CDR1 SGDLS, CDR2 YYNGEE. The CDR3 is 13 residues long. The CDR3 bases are TGTGCCAGCAGCGCCAGTGGGACGGAGACCCAGTACTTC. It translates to CASSASGTETQYF.

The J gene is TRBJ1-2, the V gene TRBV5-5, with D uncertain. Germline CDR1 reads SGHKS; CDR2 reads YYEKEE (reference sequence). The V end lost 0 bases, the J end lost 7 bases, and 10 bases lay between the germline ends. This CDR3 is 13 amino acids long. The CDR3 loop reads CASSLEQMSGYTF. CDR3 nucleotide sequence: TGTGCCAGCAGCTTGGAGCAGATGAGTGGCTACACCTTC. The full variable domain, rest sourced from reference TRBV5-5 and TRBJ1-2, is DAGVTQSPTHLIKTRGQQVTLRCSPISGHKSVSWYQQVLGQGPQFIFQYYEKEERGRGNFPDRFSARQFPNYSSELNVNALLLGDSALYLCASSLEQMSGYTFGSGTRLTVV.

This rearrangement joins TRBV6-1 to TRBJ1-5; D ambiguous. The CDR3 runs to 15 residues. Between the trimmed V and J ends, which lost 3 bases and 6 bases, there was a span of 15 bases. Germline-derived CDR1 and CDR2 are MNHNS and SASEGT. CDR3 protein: CASSELRGLGQPQHF. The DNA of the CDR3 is TGTGCCAGCAGTGAGCTGCGAGGGCTAGGTCAGCCCCAGCATTTT.

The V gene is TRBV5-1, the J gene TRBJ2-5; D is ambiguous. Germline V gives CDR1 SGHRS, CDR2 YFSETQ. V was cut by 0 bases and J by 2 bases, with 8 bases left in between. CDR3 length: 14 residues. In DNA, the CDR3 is TGCGCCAGCAGCTTGGGGTACAGACAAGAGACCCAGTACTTC. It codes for CASSLGYRQETQYF. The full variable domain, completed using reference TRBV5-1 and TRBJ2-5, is KAGVTQTPRYLIKTRGQQVTLSCSPISGHRSVSWYQQTPGQGLQFLFEYFSETQRNKGNFPGRFSGRQFSNSRSEMNVSTLELGDSALYLCASSLGYRQETQYFGPGTRLLVL.

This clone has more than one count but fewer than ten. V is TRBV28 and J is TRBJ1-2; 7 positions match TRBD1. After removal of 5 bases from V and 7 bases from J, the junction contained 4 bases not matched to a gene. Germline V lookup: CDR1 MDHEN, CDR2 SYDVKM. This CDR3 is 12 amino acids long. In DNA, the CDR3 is TGTGCCAGCAGTAACAACAGGGGTGGCTACACCTTC. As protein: CASSNNRGGYTF.

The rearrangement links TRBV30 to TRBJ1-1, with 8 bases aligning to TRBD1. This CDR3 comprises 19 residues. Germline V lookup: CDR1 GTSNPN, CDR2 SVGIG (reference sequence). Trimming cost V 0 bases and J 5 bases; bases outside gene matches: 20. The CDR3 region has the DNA TGTGCCTGGAGTGTACTCAAGGTATCAGGGGGCGGATCAGGGACTGAAGCTTTCTTT. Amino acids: CAWSVLKVSGGGSGTEAFF.

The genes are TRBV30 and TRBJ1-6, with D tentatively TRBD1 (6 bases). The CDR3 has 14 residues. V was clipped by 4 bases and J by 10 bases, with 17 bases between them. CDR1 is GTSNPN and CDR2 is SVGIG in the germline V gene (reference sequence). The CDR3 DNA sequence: TGTGCCTGGAAGTTACGGGACATTGCCTCACCCCTCCACTTT. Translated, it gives CAWKLRDIASPLHF.